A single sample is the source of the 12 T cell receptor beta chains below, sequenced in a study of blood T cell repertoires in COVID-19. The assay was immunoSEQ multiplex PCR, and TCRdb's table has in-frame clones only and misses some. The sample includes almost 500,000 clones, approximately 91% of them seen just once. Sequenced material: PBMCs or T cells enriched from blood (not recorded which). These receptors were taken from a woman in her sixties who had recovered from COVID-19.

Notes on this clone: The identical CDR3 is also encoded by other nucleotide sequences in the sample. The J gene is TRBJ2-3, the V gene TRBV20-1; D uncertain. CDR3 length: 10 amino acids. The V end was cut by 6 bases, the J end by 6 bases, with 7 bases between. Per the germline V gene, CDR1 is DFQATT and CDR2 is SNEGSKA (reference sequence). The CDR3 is CSALLDTQYF. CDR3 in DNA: TGCAGTGCCTTGTTGGATACGCAGTATTTT.

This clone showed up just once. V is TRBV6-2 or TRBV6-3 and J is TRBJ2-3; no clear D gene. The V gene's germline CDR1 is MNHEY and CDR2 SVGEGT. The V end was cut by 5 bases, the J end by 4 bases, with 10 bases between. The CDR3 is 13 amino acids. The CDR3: CASSPRRPDTQYF. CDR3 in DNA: TGTGCCAGCAGTCCCCGGCGGCCAGATACGCAGTATTTT.

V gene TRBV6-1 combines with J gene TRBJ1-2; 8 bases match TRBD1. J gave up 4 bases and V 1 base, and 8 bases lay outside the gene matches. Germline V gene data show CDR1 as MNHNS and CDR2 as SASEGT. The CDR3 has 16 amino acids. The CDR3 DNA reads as TGTGCCAGCAGTGAAGAAGGACAGGGAGGGCTCTATGGCTACACCTTC. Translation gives CASSEEGQGGLYGYTF.

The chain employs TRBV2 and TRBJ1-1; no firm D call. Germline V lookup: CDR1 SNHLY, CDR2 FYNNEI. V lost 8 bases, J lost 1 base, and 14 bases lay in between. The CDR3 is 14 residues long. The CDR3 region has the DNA TGTGCCAGCGGCTTAACAGTCCCGAACACTGAAGCTTTCTTT. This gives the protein CASGLTVPNTEAFF.

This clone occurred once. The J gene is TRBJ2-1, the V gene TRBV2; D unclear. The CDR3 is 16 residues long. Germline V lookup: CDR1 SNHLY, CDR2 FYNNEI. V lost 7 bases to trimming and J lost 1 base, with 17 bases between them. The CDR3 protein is CASNTPQNGSYNEQFF. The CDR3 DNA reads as TGTGCCAGCAATACCCCCCAGAACGGGTCCTACAATGAGCAGTTCTTC.

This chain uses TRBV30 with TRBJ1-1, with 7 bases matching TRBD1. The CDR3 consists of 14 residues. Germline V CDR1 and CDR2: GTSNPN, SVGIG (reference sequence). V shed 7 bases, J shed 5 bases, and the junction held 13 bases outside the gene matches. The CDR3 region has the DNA TGTGCCTTCACGGCTAAGACAGGGAGTACTGAAGCTTTCTTT. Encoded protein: CAFTAKTGSTEAFF.

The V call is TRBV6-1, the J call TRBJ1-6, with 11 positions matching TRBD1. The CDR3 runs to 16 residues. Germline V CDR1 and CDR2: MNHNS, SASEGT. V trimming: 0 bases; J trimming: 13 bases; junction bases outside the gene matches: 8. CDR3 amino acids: CASSEAGTGGSRPLHF. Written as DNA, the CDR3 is TGTGCCAGCAGTGAAGCGGGGACAGGGGGATCTCGGCCCCTCCACTTT.

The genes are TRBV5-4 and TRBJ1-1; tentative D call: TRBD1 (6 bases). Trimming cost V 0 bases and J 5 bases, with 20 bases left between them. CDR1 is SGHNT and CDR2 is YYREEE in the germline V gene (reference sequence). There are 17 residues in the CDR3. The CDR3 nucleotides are TGTGCCAGCAGCTTGGAGATTACGCGGGGGGCGAGAACTGAAGCTTTCTTT. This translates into CASSLEITRGARTEAFF.

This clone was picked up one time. CDR3 residues: CAAKVRAHINYGYTF. Written as DNA, the CDR3 is TGTGCAGCAAAGGTCAGGGCGCATATTAACTATGGCTACACCTTC. The genes are TRBV6-5 and TRBJ1-2; TRBD1 might be the D (5 bases). Germline V gene sequence: CDR1 MNHEY, CDR2 SVGAGI. This CDR3 region has 15 residues.

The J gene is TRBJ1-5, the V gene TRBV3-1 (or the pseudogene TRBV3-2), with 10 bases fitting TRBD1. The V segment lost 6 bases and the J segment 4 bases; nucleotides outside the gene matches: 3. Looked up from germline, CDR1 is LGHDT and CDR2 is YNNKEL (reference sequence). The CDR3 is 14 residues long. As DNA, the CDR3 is TGTGCCAGCAGTCGGACAGGGGGTAATCAGCCCCAGCATTTT. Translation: CASSRTGGNQPQHF.

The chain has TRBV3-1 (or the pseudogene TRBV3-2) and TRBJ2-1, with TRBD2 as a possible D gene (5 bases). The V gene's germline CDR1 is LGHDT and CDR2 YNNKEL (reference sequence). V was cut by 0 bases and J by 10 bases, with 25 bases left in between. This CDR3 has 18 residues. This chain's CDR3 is CASSQESRGSSREGEQFF. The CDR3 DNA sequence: TGTGCCAGCAGCCAAGAATCTCGGGGTAGTAGCCGCGAAGGGGAGCAGTTCTTC.

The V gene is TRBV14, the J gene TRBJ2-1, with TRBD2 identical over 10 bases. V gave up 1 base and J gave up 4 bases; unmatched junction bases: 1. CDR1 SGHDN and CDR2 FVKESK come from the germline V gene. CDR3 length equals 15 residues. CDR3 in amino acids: CASSQVAGGYNEQFF. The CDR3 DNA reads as TGTGCCAGCAGCCAAGTAGCGGGGGGATACAATGAGCAGTTCTTC.